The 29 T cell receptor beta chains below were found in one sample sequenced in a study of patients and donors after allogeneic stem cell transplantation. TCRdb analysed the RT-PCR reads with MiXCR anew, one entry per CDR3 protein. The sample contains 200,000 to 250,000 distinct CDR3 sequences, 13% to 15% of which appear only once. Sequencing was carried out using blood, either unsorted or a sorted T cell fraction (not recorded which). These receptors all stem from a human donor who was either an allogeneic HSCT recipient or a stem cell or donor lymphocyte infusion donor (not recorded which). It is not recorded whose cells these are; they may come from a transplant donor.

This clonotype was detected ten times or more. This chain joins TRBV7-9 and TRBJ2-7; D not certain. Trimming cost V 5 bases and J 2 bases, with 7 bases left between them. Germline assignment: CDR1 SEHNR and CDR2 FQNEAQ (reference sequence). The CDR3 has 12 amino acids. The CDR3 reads CASSPATYEQYF. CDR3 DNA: TGTGCCAGCAGCCCGGCAACCTACGAGCAGTACTTC.

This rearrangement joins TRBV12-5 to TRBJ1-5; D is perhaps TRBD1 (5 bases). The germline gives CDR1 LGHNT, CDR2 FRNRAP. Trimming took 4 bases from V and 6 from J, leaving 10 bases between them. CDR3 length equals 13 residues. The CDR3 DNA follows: TGTGCTAGTGGTTCGGGGGGGAGTCAGCCCCAGCATTTT. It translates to CASGSGGSQPQHF.

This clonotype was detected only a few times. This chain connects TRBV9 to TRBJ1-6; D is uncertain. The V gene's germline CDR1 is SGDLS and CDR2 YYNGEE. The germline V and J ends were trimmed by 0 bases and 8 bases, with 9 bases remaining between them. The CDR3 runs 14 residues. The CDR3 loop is CASSVVVADSPLHF. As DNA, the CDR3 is TGTGCCAGCAGCGTAGTGGTGGCTGATTCACCCCTCCACTTT. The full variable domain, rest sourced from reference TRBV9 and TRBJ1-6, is DSGVTQTPKHLITATGQRVTLRCSPRSGDLSVYWYQQSLDQGLQFLIQYYNGEERAKGNILERFSAQQFPDLHSELNLSSLELGDSALYFCASSVVVADSPLHFGNGTRLTVT.

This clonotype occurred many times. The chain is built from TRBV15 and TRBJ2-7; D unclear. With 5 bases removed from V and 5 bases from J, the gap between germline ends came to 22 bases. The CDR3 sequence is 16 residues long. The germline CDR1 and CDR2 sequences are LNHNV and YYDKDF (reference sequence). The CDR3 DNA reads TGTGCCACCAGCGACCCTAAAAGGGTATCTAGTGACGAGCAGTACTTC. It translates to CATSDPKRVSSDEQYF.

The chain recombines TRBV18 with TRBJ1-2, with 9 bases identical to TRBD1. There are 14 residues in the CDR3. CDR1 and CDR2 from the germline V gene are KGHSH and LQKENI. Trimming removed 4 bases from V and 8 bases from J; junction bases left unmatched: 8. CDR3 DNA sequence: TGTGCCAGCTCACGCTCCGGGACAGGGAGCGGCTACACCTTC. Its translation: CASSRSGTGSGYTF.

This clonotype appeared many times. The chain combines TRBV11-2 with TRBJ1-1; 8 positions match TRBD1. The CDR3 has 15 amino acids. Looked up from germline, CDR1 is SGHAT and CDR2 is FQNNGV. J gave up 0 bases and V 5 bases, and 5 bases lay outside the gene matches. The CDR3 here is CASSPRTGMNTEAFF. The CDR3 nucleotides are TGTGCCAGCAGCCCAAGGACAGGGATGAACACTGAAGCTTTCTTT.

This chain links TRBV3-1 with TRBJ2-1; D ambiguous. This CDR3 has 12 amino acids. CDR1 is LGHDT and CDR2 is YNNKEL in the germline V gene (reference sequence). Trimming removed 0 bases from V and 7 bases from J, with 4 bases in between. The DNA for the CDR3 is TGTGCCAGCAGCCAAGACGGTAATGAGCAGTTCTTC. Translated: CASSQDGNEQFF.

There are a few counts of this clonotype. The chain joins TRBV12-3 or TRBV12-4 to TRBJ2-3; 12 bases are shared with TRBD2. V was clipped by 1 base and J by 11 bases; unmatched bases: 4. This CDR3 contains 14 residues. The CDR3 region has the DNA TGTGCCAGCAGTTTAGGGACTAGCGGGAAGGTGCAGTATTTT. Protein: CASSLGTSGKVQYF.

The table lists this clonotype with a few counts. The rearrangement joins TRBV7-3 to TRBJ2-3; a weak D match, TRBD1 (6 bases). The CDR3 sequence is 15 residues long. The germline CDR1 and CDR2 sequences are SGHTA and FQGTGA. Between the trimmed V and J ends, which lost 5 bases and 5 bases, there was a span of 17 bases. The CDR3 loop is CASSRIAGQRDTQYF. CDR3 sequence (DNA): TGTGCCAGCAGCCGTATAGCTGGACAGCGAGATACGCAGTATTTT. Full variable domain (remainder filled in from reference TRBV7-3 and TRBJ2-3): GAGVSQTPSNKVTEKGKYVELRCDPISGHTALYWYRQSLGQGPEFLIYFQGTGAADDSGLPNDRFFAVRPEGSVSTLKIQRTERGDSAVYLCASSRIAGQRDTQYFGPGTRLTVL.

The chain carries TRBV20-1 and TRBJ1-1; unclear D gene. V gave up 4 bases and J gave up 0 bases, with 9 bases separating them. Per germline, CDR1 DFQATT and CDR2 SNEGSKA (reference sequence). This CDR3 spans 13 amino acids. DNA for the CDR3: TGCAGTGCTACGTGGTCAATGAACACTGAAGCTTTCTTT. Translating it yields CSATWSMNTEAFF.

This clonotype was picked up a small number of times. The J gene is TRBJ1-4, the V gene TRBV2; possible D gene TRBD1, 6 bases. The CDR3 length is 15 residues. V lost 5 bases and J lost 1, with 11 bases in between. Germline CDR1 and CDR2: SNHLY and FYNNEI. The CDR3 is CASSRDTRTNEKLFF. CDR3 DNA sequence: TGTGCCAGCAGTCGGGACACCAGAACTAATGAAAAACTGTTTTTT.

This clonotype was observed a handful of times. CDR3 sequence (DNA): TGTGCCACCGCGGGACAGCTGAACACTGAAGCTTTCTTT. Residues: CATAGQLNTEAFF. This chain connects TRBV24-1 to TRBJ1-1, with 7 bases lining up with TRBD1. The CDR3 has 13 amino acids. J was trimmed by 0 bases and V by 9 bases; bases with no gene match: 3. Germline values: CDR1 KGHDR, CDR2 SFDVKD.

The CDR3 sequence is CASSLVVQGGNEQFF. CDR3 DNA sequence: TGCGCCAGCAGCTTGGTGGTGCAGGGAGGTAATGAGCAGTTCTTC. The chain links TRBV5-1 to TRBJ2-1, with D perhaps matching TRBD2 (6 bases). The ends were cut back, 0 bases at V and 7 bases at J, with 14 bases in the middle. Per the germline V gene, CDR1 is SGHRS and CDR2 is YFSETQ. The CDR3 is 15 amino acids.

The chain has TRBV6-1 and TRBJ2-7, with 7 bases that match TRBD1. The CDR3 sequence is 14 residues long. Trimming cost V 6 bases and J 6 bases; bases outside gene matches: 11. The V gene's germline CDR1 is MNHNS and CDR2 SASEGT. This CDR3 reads CASRPDRAVGEQYF. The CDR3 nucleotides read TGTGCCAGCAGACCAGACAGGGCAGTCGGCGAGCAGTACTTC.

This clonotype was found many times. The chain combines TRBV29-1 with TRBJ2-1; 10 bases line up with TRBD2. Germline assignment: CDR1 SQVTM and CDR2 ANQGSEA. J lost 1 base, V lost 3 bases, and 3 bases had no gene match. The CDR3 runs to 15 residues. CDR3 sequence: CSVEASGRSYNEQFF. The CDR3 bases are TGCAGCGTTGAGGCTAGCGGGAGATCCTACAATGAGCAGTTCTTC.

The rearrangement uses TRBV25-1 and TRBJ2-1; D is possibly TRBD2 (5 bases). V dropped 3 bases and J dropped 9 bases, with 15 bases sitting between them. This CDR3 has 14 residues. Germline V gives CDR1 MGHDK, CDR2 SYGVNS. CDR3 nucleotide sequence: TGTGCCAGCAGTGACTACGGGGTTTTGGGTGAGCAGTTCTTC. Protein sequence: CASSDYGVLGEQFF. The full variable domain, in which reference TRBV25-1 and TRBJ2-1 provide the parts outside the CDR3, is EADIYQTPRYLVIGTGKKITLECSQTMGHDKMYWYQQDPGMELHLIHYSYGVNSTEKGDLSSESTVSRIRTEHFPLTLESARPSHTSQYLCASSDYGVLGEQFFGPGTRLTVL.

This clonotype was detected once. The DNA for the CDR3 is TGTGCCAGCACCGTAGCGGGGGGGCCTGGAAATGAGCAGTTCTTC. Encoded protein: CASTVAGGPGNEQFF. The rearrangement joins TRBV5-4 to TRBJ2-1, with TRBD2 matching 11 bases. The CDR3 is made up of 15 amino acids. The V and J ends lost 6 bases and 7 bases, in that order; junction bases with no gene match: 9. Germline assignment: CDR1 SGHNT and CDR2 YYREEE (reference sequence).

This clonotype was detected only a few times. The CDR3 spells CASSPKDYGYTF. The DNA of the CDR3 is TGTGCCAGCAGCCCCAAGGACTATGGCTACACCTTC. The J gene is TRBJ1-2, the V gene TRBV7-9; no definite D call. This CDR3 is 12 amino acids long. Germline V CDR1 and CDR2: SEHNR, FQNEAQ (reference sequence). V lost 5 bases, J lost 3 bases, and 7 bases lay in between.

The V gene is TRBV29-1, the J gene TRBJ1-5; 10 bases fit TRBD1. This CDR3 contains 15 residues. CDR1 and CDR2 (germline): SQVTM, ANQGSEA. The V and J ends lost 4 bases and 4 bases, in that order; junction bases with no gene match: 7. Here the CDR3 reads CSVATGTGDNQPQHF. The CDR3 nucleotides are TGCAGCGTTGCAACGGGGACAGGGGATAATCAGCCCCAGCATTTT.

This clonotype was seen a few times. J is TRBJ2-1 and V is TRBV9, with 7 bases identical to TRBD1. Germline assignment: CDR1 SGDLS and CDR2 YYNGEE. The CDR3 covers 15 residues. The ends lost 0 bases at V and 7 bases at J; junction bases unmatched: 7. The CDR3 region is CASSVVRTGVNEQFF. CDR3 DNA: TGTGCCAGCAGCGTAGTCAGGACAGGAGTGAATGAGCAGTTCTTC.

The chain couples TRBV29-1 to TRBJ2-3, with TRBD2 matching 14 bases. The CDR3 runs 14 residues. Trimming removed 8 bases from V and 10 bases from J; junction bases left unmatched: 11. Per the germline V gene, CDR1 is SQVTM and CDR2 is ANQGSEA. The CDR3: CSSTSGGVSVSQYF. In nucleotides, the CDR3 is TGCAGCTCGACTAGCGGGGGGGTTTCTGTGTCGCAGTATTTT.

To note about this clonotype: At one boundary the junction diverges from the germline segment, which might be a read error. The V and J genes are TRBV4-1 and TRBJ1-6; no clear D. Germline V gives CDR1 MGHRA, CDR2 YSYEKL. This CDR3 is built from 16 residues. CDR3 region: CASSQDGPVYNSLLHF. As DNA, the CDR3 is TGCGCCAGCAGCCAAGATGGGCCGGTCTATAATTCACTCCTCCACTTT.

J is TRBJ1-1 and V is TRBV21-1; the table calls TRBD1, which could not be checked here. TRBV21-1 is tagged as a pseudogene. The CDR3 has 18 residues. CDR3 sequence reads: CASSIGPGQGVSNTEAFF. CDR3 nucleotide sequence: TGTGCCAGCAGCATTGGACCGGGACAGGGGGTTTCGAACACTGAAGCTTTCTTT.

This CDR3 is CASSPSGVSYEQYF. In DNA, the CDR3 is TGCGCCAGCAGCCCCAGCGGGGTCTCCTACGAGCAGTACTTC. The chain carries TRBV5-1 and TRBJ2-7; 7 bases are shared with TRBD2. Germline values: CDR1 SGHRS, CDR2 YFSETQ. V lost 4 bases to trimming and J lost 0 bases; unmatched junction nucleotides: 4. The CDR3 loop spans 14 amino acids.

The CDR3 DNA sequence: TGCAGTGCTTTCCGGGACATCTCTGGAAACACCATATATTTT. This sequence encodes CSAFRDISGNTIYF. The chain couples TRBV20-1 to TRBJ1-3; D might be TRBD1 (6 bases). Germline CDR1 and CDR2: DFQATT and SNEGSKA (reference sequence). V gave up 5 bases and J gave up 0 bases, with 11 bases separating them. The CDR3 covers 14 residues.

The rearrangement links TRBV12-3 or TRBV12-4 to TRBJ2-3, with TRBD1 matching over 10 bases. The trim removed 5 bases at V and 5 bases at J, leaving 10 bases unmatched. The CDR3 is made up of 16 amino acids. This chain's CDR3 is CASSKTGTGAGDTQYF. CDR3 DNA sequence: TGTGCCAGCAGTAAAACCGGGACAGGGGCAGGAGATACGCAGTATTTT.

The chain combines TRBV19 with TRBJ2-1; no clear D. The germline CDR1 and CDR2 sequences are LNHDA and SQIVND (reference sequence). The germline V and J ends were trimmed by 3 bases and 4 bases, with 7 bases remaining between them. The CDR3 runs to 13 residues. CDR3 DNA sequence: TGTGCCAGTAGTATCCGCGGTTACAATGAGCAGTTCTTC. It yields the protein CASSIRGYNEQFF. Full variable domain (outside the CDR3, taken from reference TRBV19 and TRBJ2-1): DGGITQSPKYLFRKEGQNVTLSCEQNLNHDAMYWYRQDPGQGLRLIYYSQIVNDFQKGDIAEGYSVSREKKESFPLTVTSAQKNPTAFYLCASSIRGYNEQFFGPGTRLTVL.

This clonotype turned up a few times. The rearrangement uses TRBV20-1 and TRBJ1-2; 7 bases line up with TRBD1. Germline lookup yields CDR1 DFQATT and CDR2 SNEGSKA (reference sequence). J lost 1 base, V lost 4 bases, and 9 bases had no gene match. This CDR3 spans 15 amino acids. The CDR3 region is CSATTRTGDNYGYTF. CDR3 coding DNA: TGCAGTGCTACCACAAGGACAGGTGATAACTATGGCTACACCTTC.

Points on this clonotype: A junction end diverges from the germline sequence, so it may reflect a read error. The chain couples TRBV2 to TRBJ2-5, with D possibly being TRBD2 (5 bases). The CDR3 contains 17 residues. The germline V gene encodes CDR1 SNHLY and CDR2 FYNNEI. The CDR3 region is CASSVTSGRVSQGTQYF. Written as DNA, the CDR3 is TGTGCCAGCAGTGTCACAAGTGGGAGAGTGTCCCAAGGGACCCAGTACTTC. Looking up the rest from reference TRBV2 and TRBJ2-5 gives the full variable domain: EPEVTQTPSHQVTQMGQEVILRCVPISNHLYFYWYRQILGQKVEFLVSFYNNEISEKSEIFDDQFSVERPDGSNFTLKIRSTKLEDSAMYFCASSVTSGRVSQGTQYFGPGTRLLVL.